The next 8 T cell receptor beta chains were all read from a single sample in a study of Graves' ophthalmopathy and Graves' hyperthyroidism. Amplified TCR beta CDR3 regions were obtained using RNA transcripts as template. The authors performed first-round RT-PCR with HTBI primers and then a second-round multiplex PCR. MiXCR, applied by TCRdb to the multiplex PCR reads, yields one record per CDR3 protein. The sample has hundreds of thousands of distinct CDR3 sequences, 14% seen once. The sample consisted of blood. The receptor source for this set is a woman aged 25-40 years with Graves' ophthalmopathy.

The table lists this clonotype with many counts. The chain couples TRBV28 to TRBJ2-7; D not certain. There are 14 residues in the CDR3. With 4 bases removed from V and 1 base from J, the gap between germline ends came to 11 bases. The germline V gene has CDR1 MDHEN and CDR2 SYDVKM. The CDR3 DNA is TGTGCCAGCAGTTCGACTGCCCCATCCTACGAGCAGTACTTC. This encodes CASSSTAPSYEQYF. The whole variable domain, filled in from reference TRBV28 and TRBJ2-7, reads DVKVTQSSRYLVKRTGEKVFLECVQDMDHENMFWYRQDPGLGLRLIYFSYDVKMKEKGDIPEGYSVSREKKERFSLILESASTNQTSMYLCASSSTAPSYEQYFGPGTRLTVT.

This clonotype has a count of ten or more. The rearrangement links TRBV7-9 to TRBJ2-5, with D perhaps TRBD1 (5 bases). Trimming pared 4 bases from V and 0 bases from J, leaving 9 bases between. CDR1 and CDR2 (germline): SEHNR, FQNEAQ (reference sequence). CDR3 length equals 14 residues. The CDR3 is CASSYLTDQETQYF. The CDR3 DNA is TGTGCCAGCAGCTACCTGACAGACCAAGAGACCCAGTACTTC.

This clonotype appeared many times. The chain employs TRBV9 and TRBJ1-1; a weak D match, TRBD1 (6 bases). Per the germline V gene, CDR1 is SGDLS and CDR2 is YYNGEE. The V end lost 3 bases, the J end lost 2 bases, and 11 bases lay between the germline ends. CDR3 length equals 14 residues. The CDR3 spells CASSGSTGNTEAFF. The CDR3 DNA reads as TGTGCCAGCAGCGGCTCGACAGGTAACACTGAAGCTTTCTTT. Using reference TRBV9 and TRBJ1-1 for the parts outside the CDR3, the full variable domain is DSGVTQTPKHLITATGQRVTLRCSPRSGDLSVYWYQQSLDQGLQFLIQYYNGEERAKGNILERFSAQQFPDLHSELNLSSLELGDSALYFCASSGSTGNTEAFFGQGTRLTVV.

The V and J genes are TRBV4-2 and TRBJ2-5, with a tentative D call TRBD2 (5 bases). CDR1 LGHNA and CDR2 YNFKEQ come from the germline V gene. V shed 0 bases and J shed 5 bases, with 13 bases lying between them. The CDR3 has 15 amino acids. The CDR3 DNA reads as TGTGCCAGCAGCCAAGAAGAGGGCCCTTTTGAGACCCAGTACTTC. Translation: CASSQEEGPFETQYF.

The rearrangement uses TRBV30 and TRBJ2-7, with D possibly being TRBD1 (6 bases). Germline V gives CDR1 GTSNPN, CDR2 SVGIG (reference sequence). V was shortened by 3 bases and J by 1 base, with 10 bases between the two germline ends. The CDR3 loop spans 13 amino acids. The CDR3 sequence is CAWSRTVSYEQYF. CDR3 DNA: TGTGCCTGGAGCCGGACAGTTTCCTACGAGCAGTACTTC.

This clonotype was seen at least ten times. This sequence joins TRBV19 and TRBJ2-7; 9 nucleotides align to TRBD1. The CDR3 runs to 15 residues. CDR1 is LNHDA, CDR2 SQIVND, per germline (reference sequence). V was pared by 6 bases and J by 0 bases, with 6 bases of the junction left unmatched. CDR3 residues: CASSRTGEGSYEQYF. The CDR3 region has the DNA TGTGCCAGTAGCCGGACAGGGGAGGGCTCCTACGAGCAGTACTTC.

Remarks on this clonotype: A much larger clone differs by one base, so this may be a read error. This chain links TRBV5-1 with TRBJ1-6, with D perhaps matching TRBD1 (5 bases). Germline V lookup: CDR1 SGHRS, CDR2 YFSETQ. The CDR3 is 15 amino acids. The CDR3 sequence: CASSLNRGHASHLHF. CDR3 in DNA: TGCGCCAGCAGCCTAAACCGGGGCCACGCATCACACCTCCACTTT. Drawing the rest from reference TRBV5-1 and TRBJ1-6, the complete variable domain is KAGVTQTPRYLIKTRGQQVTLSCSPISGHRSVSWYQQTPGQGLQFLFEYFSETQRNKGNFPGRFSGRQFSNSRSEMNVSTLELGDSALYLCASSLNRGHASHLHFGNGTRLTVT.

There are many counts of this clonotype. The rearrangement links TRBV6-1 to TRBJ2-5; TRBD2 matches at 10 bases. The V segment lost 10 bases and the J segment 7 bases; nucleotides outside the gene matches: 9. In germline, CDR1 is MNHNS, CDR2 SASEGT. CDR3 length: 13 amino acids. DNA of the CDR3: TGTGCCACCACTAGCGGGGAAGCTACGACCCAGTACTTC. It translates to CATTSGEATTQYF.